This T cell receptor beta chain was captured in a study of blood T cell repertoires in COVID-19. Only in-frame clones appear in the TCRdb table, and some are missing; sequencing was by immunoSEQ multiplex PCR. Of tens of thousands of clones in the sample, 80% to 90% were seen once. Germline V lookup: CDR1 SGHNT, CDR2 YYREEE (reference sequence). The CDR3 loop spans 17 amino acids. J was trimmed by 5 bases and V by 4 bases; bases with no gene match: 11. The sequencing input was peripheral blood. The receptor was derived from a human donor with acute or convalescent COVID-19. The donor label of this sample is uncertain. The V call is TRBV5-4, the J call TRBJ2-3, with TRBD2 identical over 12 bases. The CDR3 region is CASSPGPPGLAGDTQYF. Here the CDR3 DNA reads TGTGCCAGCAGCCCGGGTCCCCCGGGACTAGCGGGAGATACGCAGTATTTT.